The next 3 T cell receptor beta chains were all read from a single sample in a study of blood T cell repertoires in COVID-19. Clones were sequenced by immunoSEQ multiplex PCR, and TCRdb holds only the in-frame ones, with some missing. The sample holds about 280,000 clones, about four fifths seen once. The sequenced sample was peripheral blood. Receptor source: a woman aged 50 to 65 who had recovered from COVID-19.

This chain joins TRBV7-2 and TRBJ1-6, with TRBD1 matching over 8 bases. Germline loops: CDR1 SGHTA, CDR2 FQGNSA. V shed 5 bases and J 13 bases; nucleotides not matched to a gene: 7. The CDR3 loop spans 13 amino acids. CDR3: CASSIGQGSPLHF. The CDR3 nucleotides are TGTGCCAGCAGCATAGGACAGGGAAGTCCCCTCCACTTT.

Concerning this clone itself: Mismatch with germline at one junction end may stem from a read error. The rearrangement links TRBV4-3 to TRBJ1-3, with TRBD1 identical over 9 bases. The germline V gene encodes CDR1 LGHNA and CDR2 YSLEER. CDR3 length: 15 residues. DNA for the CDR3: TGCGCCAGCAGGCAAGGGACAGGGACTGGAAACACCATATATTTT. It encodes CASRQGTGTGNTIYF.

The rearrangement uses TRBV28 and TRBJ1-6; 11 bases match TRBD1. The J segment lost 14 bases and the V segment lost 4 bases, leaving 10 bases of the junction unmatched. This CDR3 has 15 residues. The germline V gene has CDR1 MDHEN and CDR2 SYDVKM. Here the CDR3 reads CASSSSGQGESTLHF. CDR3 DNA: TGTGCCAGCAGTTCCTCGGGACAGGGGGAATCGACCCTCCACTTT.